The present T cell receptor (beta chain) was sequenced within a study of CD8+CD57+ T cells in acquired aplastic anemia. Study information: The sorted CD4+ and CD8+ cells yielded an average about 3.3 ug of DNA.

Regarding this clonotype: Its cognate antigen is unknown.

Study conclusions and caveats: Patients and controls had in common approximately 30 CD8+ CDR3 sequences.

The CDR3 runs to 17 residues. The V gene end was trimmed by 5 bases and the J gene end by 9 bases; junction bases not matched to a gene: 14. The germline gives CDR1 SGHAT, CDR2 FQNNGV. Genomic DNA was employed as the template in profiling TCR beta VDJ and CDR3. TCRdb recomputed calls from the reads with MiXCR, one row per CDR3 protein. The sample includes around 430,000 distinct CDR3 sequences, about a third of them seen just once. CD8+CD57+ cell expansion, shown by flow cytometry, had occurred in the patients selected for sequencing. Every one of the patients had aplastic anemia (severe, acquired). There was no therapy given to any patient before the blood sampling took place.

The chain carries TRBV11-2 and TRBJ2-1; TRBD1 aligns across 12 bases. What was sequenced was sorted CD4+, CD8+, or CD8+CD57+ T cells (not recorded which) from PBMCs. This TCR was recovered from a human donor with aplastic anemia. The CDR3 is CASSQAPGTGGSSEQFF. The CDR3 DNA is TGTGCCAGCAGCCAGGCGCCCGGGACAGGGGGCTCGAGTGAGCAGTTCTTC.